The 5 T cell receptor beta chains below were found in one sample sequenced in a study of lymphopenia after photon versus proton radiotherapy. Profiling relied on immunoSEQ multiplex PCR, and the TCRdb table lists in-frame clones only, not all of them. Altogether around 160,000 clones are present, 80% to 90% being singletons, with the ten largest covering around 4.6%. Here the sequenced sample was peripheral blood, taken from a patient treated with photon-based radiotherapy. The receptors come from a man between 45 and 60 years old with gastric cancer.

This clone was detected once. This chain joins TRBV6-5 and TRBJ2-3; TRBD1 matches 9 bases. The CDR3 runs to 15 residues. V was pared by 6 bases and J by 2 bases, with 6 bases of the junction left unmatched. Germline loops: CDR1 MNHEY, CDR2 SVGAGI. As DNA, the CDR3 is TGTGCCAGCAGCCTAACAGGGGGCGCCACAGATACGCAGTATTTT. As protein: CASSLTGGATDTQYF.

The chain couples TRBV2 to TRBJ2-1; no definite D call. The length of the CDR3 is 13 residues. V lost 1 base, J lost 9 bases, and 10 bases lay in between. Germline V gene data show CDR1 as SNHLY and CDR2 as FYNNEI. The CDR3 DNA reads TGTGCCAGCAGTGAAGAGTCCATGAGTGAGCAGTTCTTC. Amino acid sequence: CASSEESMSEQFF.

This clone was seen a single time. This chain links TRBV7-2 with TRBJ2-5; 8 positions match TRBD2. CDR3 length: 14 residues. V shed 5 bases and J 5 bases; nucleotides not matched to a gene: 7. From germline, CDR1 is SGHTA and CDR2 FQGNSA. The DNA of the CDR3 is TGTGCCAGCAGCACATCGGGGGGGTGGGAGACCCAGTACTTC. Its translation is CASSTSGGWETQYF.

This chain uses TRBV10-3 with TRBJ2-7; 8 bases are shared with TRBD2. The CDR3 length is 16 residues. The V segment lost 2 bases and the J segment 1 base; nucleotides outside the gene matches: 7. Germline V CDR1 and CDR2: ENHRY, SYGVKD. CDR3 sequence reads: CAISEPASGSSYEQYF. CDR3 coding DNA: TGTGCCATCAGTGAGCCTGCGAGCGGGAGTTCCTACGAGCAGTACTTC.

The chain uses TRBV28 and TRBJ2-2, with 9 bases that match TRBD1. This CDR3 is built from 15 residues. Germline V gene sequence: CDR1 MDHEN, CDR2 SYDVKM. With V trimmed by 7 bases and J by 3 bases, 6 bases remained unmatched. The CDR3 DNA follows: TGTGCCAGCAACAGGGGGCTGTTGGACACCGGGGAGCTGTTTTTT. Protein sequence: CASNRGLLDTGELFF.